This T cell receptor beta chain was observed in a study of T cell repertoires in cytomegalovirus infection. Study-level information: Used in the study were CMV epitopes, some recently identified and HLA-C-restricted, others well-studied and HLA-B-restricted. It was the public TCR beta signatures that indicated both CMV infection and matching HLA type. Study conclusions and caveats: In two of eight donors, the top clonotype was HLA-C-restricted CMV-specific. Cumulative public TCR beta family frequency identified CMV carriers with the relevant HLA.

In the case of this clonotype: Its antigen is unknown.

Germline V gene lookup returns CDR1 SGHNT and CDR2 YENEEA. V gave up 5 bases and J gave up 6 bases, with 13 bases separating them. This CDR3 has 13 amino acids. TCRdb fed the reads into MiXCR, producing one record per CDR3 protein. The repertoire holds tens of thousands of distinct CDR3 sequences, with 20% to 25% as singletons. The rearrangement links TRBV11-3 to TRBJ2-5; D unclear. Sequencing was performed on CD8+ T cells from cultured PBMCs, taken from culture after CMV antigen stimulation. This clonotype was sampled from a human donor in good health (CMV status not recorded). Some clones in this sample may be carry-over from other donors' samples. The CDR3 DNA reads as TGTGCCAGCAGCCCCGAGGCTGGCAAGACCCAGTACTTC. It encodes CASSPEAGKTQYF.